This entry features one T cell receptor (beta chain) sequence. Its antigen is still unknown. Per germline, CDR1 SGHTA and CDR2 FQGTGA. Between the trimmed V and J ends, which lost 0 bases and 2 bases, there was a span of 12 bases. This CDR3 comprises 16 residues. The T cells that were sequenced for TCR beta were CD8+ and CD4+ cells from blood. FACS enriched CD8+ TEMRA cells, while bulk CD8+ and CD4+ were negatively isolated. Roughly 0.45 to 1 ug RNA was reverse transcribed with random hexamers. TCRdb reanalysed the immunoSEQ multiplex PCR reads using MiXCR and keeps one entry per CDR3 protein. The repertoire holds about 300,000 distinct CDR3 sequences, with 89% as singletons. This sample stems from a study of CD8 T cells in Susac syndrome. Study results and limitations: The study conceded that relatively few individuals underwent its TCR sequencing and HLA analysis.

The chain is built from TRBV7-3 and TRBJ2-3; D is ambiguous. The sequencing input was CD8+ T cells from PBMCs. This TCR was recovered from a human donor with multiple sclerosis. Here the CDR3 DNA reads TGTGCCAGCAGCTTAACTCCGGGCGGATTCACAGATACGCAGTATTTT. Translating it yields CASSLTPGGFTDTQYF. The full variable domain, completed using reference TRBV7-3 and TRBJ2-3, is GAGVSQTPSNKVTEKGKYVELRCDPISGHTALYWYRQSLGQGPEFLIYFQGTGAADDSGLPNDRFFAVRPEGSVSTLKIQRTERGDSAVYLCASSLTPGGFTDTQYFGPGTRLTVL.